The present T cell receptor (beta chain) was sequenced within a study of OX40 agonist ivuxolimab in advanced cancers. Background on the study: Ivuxolimab, an antibody acting as an agonist of OX40 (CD134), was used to treat patients. Three individuals attained partial responses, comprising one hepatocellular carcinoma case and two cutaneous melanoma cases. Study conclusions and caveats: Averaging showed that CD8+ T cells had more expanded clones than CD4+ did.

The repertoire was sequenced with immunoSEQ multiplex PCR; TCRdb's copy has only in-frame clones and lacks some. Of about 22,000 clones listed, almost 85% were seen once; the top ten hold roughly 30%. Notes on this clone: Antigen specificity is unknown.

This receptor was identified in an adult with an advanced solid tumor such as melanoma, head and neck, liver or kidney cancer. This material consisted of CD4+ or CD8+ T cells sorted from blood, taken in a trial of the OX40 agonist ivuxolimab.

The DNA for the CDR3 is TGTGCCACCAGCAGGGGGGCCGCTATGAACACTGAAGCTTTCTTT. This sequence encodes CATSRGAAMNTEAFF. This sequence joins TRBV15 and TRBJ1-1; D perhaps matches TRBD1 (6 bases). V was shortened by 3 bases and J by 0 bases, with 11 bases between the two germline ends. This CDR3 is 15 amino acids long. CDR1 is LNHNV, CDR2 YYDKDF, per germline (reference sequence).